This entry describes one TCR beta chain. Its target antigen remains unknown. No much larger clone is present one base from it, and per-base qualities are unavailable. This specimen comes from a study of cytomegalovirus exposure and HLA in healthy donors (dated by TCRdb to about 2017). For the wider study: According to a later analysis, one platform produced both the 120 validation repertoires and the 720 or so repertoires of the first cohort. The study aimed to test whether cataloging public T cell receptors could reveal signatures of past pathogen exposure. To predict cytomegalovirus infection status, the study brought together high-throughput TCR immunosequencing, statistical association of individual TCRs with disease status, and machine learning. Besides the first cohort of around 670 subjects, a separate validation cohort made up of around 120 different subjects was used. Here is what the overall study found, with its caveats: The authors suggested that the approach could potentially be extended to other disease states and immunological phenotypes. The study listed 164 TCR beta chains as associated with cytomegalovirus. Subsequent analysis determined that TCRs grouped into clusters in the first cohort also showed a tendency toward co-occurrence across the approximately 120 validation repertoires, and 90% to 95% of cluster scores exceeded 0. A few of the identified cytomegalovirus-associated TCR beta chains were confirmed in vitro to be specific for cytomegalovirus antigens. A later analysis had no HLA typing for the validation cohort, so co-occurrence there was scored across all 110 or so repertoires. Cytomegalovirus status was reported to be diagnosed by the classifier with high specificity and sensitivity in both the original and validation cohorts. Most TCR sequences were seen in very few donors, while some public TCRs were found in many individuals.

Library prep was done by the immunoSEQ multiplex PCR assay. On the authors' methods: To diagnose cytomegalovirus status from the catalog of TCR beta chain sequences, a statistical classification framework was built. Imported from immuneACCESS, the table was reduced by TCRdb to in-frame sequences with V and J called. These copies leave out some clones; in studies compared against another copy, an unresolved V gene accounts for under half, and the cause of the remainder is not known. That table is the source of V, J and clone size, and D and trimming were worked out from the DNA. The sample table shows about 160,000 clones, and around 89% are seen once. The top ten constitute 2.5% to 3% of the sample. Separate from the roughly 650-subject first cohort, the validation cohort of some 130 subjects was the group to which the donors belonged. Sequenced material: PBMCs. The clonotype was recovered from a man aged 18 to 29 in good health and CMV-seronegative.

The sequence in DNA is TGTGCCAGCAGCTTCGTCCCGGGACAGGGTCCGGAGACCCAGTACTTC. Protein translation: CASSFVPGQGPETQYF. The V gene is TRBV11-1 and the J gene is TRBJ2-5; the central 9 bases match TRBD1. Reading the germline V gene (reference sequence) gives CDR1 SGHAT and CDR2 FQDESV. Spanning cysteine to phenylalanine, the CDR3 consists of 16 amino acids. This entry keeps only the CDR3 DNA: 48 bases, framed from base 1. V lost 3 bases and J lost 5 bases, and the count of bases not matched to a germline gene is 10. Supplemented by the reference TRBV11-1 and TRBJ2-5 proteins around the CDR3, the complete variable domain is EAEVAQSPRYKITEKSQAVAFWCDPISGHATLYWYRQILGQGPELLVQFQDESVVDDSQLPKDRFSAERLKGVDSTLKIQPAELGDSAMYLCASSFVPGQGPETQYFGPGTRLLVL.